Each of the 5 T cell receptor beta chains below was sequenced from the same sample in a study of OX40 agonist ivuxolimab in advanced cancers. Assay used: immunoSEQ multiplex PCR; TCRdb lists only in-frame clones, some missing. The sample carries roughly 86,000 clones, 80% to 90% recorded once. This specimen was CD4+ or CD8+ T cells sorted from blood, taken in a trial of the OX40 agonist ivuxolimab. The receptors were sampled from an adult with an advanced solid tumor such as melanoma, head and neck, liver or kidney cancer.

The rearrangement joins TRBV7-2 to TRBJ1-3; D might be TRBD1 (6 bases). The CDR3 totals 18 residues. V lost 0 bases and J lost 0, with 15 bases in between. The V gene's germline CDR1 is SGHTA and CDR2 FQGNSA. The CDR3 loop reads CASSLAGAGLNSGNTIYF. CDR3 DNA sequence: TGTGCCAGCAGCTTAGCGGGGGCGGGGTTAAACTCTGGAAACACCATATATTTT.

The rearrangement uses TRBV28 and TRBJ1-2; D possibly corresponds to TRBD1 (5 bases). The CDR3 loop spans 12 amino acids. V was clipped by 5 bases and J by 5 bases, with 9 bases between them. Germline CDR1 and CDR2: MDHEN and SYDVKM. CDR3 sequence reads: CASSRGMYGYTF. The CDR3 nucleotides read TGTGCCAGCAGTCGGGGGATGTATGGCTACACCTTC.

The rearrangement links TRBV5-1 to TRBJ1-3, with 7 bases that match TRBD1. CDR3 length equals 14 residues. From germline, CDR1 is SGHRS and CDR2 YFSETQ. The ends lost 5 bases at V and 4 bases at J; junction bases unmatched: 6. In DNA, the CDR3 is TGCGCCAGCAGTGAAGGGGGCGCCGGAAACACCATATATTTT. It is translated as CASSEGGAGNTIYF. The variable domain in full, with the rest retrieved from reference TRBV5-1 and TRBJ1-3, is KAGVTQTPRYLIKTRGQQVTLSCSPISGHRSVSWYQQTPGQGLQFLFEYFSETQRNKGNFPGRFSGRQFSNSRSEMNVSTLELGDSALYLCASSEGGAGNTIYFGEGSWLTVV.

The rearrangement links TRBV11-3 to TRBJ2-1; D gene ambiguous. Germline V lookup: CDR1 SGHNT, CDR2 YENEEA. Between the trimmed V and J ends, which lost 3 bases and 8 bases, there was a span of 11 bases. The CDR3 sequence is 13 residues long. In nucleotides, the CDR3 is TGTGCCAGCAGCTTTGAAGATCAGTATGAGCAGTTCTTC. Translation gives CASSFEDQYEQFF.

This clone is a singleton in its sample. The genes are TRBV11-3 and TRBJ2-7; 11 bases are a match to TRBD1. Germline V gene data show CDR1 as SGHNT and CDR2 as YENEEA. The CDR3 is 15 amino acids. Germline trimming cut 5 bases from V and 6 bases from J; bases unmatched to any gene: 9. CDR3 region: CASSPGTGGSFEQYF. The CDR3, as DNA: TGTGCCAGCAGCCCCGGGACAGGGGGTAGTTTCGAGCAGTACTTC.